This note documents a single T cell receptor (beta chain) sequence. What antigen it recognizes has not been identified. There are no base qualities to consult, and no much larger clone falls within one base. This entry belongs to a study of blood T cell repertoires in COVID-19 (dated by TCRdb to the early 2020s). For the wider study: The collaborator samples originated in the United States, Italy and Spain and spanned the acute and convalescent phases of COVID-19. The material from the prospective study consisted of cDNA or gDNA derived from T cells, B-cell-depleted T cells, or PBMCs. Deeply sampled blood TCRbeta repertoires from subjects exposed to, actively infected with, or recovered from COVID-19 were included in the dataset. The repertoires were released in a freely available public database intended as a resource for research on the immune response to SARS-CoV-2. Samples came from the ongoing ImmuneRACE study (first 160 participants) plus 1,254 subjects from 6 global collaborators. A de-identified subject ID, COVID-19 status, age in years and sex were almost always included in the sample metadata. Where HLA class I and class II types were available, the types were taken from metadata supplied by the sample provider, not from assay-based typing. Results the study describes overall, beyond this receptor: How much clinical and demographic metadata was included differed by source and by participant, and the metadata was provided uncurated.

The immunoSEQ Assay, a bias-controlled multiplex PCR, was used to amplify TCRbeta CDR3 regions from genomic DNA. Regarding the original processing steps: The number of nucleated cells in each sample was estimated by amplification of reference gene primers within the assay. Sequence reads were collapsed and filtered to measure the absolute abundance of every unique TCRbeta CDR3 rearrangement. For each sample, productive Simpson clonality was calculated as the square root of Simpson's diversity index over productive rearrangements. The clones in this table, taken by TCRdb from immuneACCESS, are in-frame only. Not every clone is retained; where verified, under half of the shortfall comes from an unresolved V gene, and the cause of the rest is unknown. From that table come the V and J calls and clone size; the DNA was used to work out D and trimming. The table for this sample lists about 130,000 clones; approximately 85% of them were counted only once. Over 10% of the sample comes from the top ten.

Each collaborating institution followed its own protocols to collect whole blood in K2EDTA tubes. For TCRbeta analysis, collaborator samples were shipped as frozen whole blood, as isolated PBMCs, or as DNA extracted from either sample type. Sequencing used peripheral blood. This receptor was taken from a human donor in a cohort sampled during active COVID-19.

The sequenced DNA is TGTGCCAGCAGCTTGTCAGCGGGGCTCTATAATTCACCCCTCCACTTT. It encodes CASSLSAGLYNSPLHF. The sequence links TRBV5-6 to TRBJ1-6; TRBD1 could be the D gene, as 5 bases match. Inclusive of the bounding cysteine and phenylalanine, the CDR3 is 16 residues long. CDR3 DNA only is kept here, 48 bases in frame from base 1. The germline V gene specifies SGHDT as CDR1 and YYEEEE as CDR2. Trimming takes 1 base from V and 3 bases from J, and the germline ends sit 11 bases apart.